This T cell receptor (beta chain) derives from a study of T cell repertoires in cytomegalovirus infection. The wider study: CMV epitopes used comprised recently identified HLA-C-restricted ones and well-studied HLA-B-restricted ones.

TCRdb used MiXCR to reprocess the reads, holding one entry per CDR3 protein. The data hold around 500,000 distinct CDR3 sequences, with 40% to 50% observed a single time. Points from the study as a whole: HLA-C-restricted CMV clonotypes gave the most frequent clonotype in two of eight donors. Based on cumulative public TCR beta family frequency, carriers of CMV plus the relevant HLA were identified.

Points on this clonotype: Its matching antigen is unknown.

The receptor was derived from a human donor in good health (CMV status not recorded). Some clones in this sample may be carry-over from other donors' samples. Source: cultured PBMCs, taken from culture after CMV antigen stimulation.

CDR3 sequence (DNA): TGTGCCAGCAGCTTAGTGGCTGGTTCGGGGAAACTGTTTTTT. It yields the protein CASSLVAGSGKLFF. V and J are TRBV7-2 and TRBJ1-4; D is unresolved. Germline V CDR1 and CDR2: SGHTA, FQGNSA. The CDR3 length is 14 residues. The V end was cut by 1 base, the J end by 11 bases, with 14 bases between.